The 5 T cell receptor beta chains reported below all come from one sample, sequenced in a study of blood T cell repertoires in COVID-19. Profiled with immunoSEQ multiplex PCR; TCRdb holds only in-frame clones, not every one. The data show roughly 77,000 clones, about 90% seen once. The sequenced material came from peripheral blood. Source of these receptors: a woman over 75 with active COVID-19.

This clone has a handful of counts. The rearrangement uses TRBV6-2 or TRBV6-3 and TRBJ1-1; D possibly corresponds to TRBD1 (5 bases). CDR1 is MNHEY, CDR2 SVGEGT, per germline. There are 13 residues in the CDR3. V lost 5 bases to trimming and J lost 3 bases, with 10 bases between them. CDR3 loop: CASSRGVDTEAFF. The CDR3 DNA sequence: TGTGCCAGCAGTCGGGGGGTTGACACTGAAGCTTTCTTT.

The genes are TRBV13 and TRBJ2-1; TRBD2 matches at 11 bases. Looked up from germline, CDR1 is PRHDT and CDR2 is FYEKMQ (reference sequence). V shed 4 bases, J shed 5 bases, and the junction held 4 bases outside the gene matches. CDR3 length: 15 residues. The chain's CDR3 is CASSYGTSGDNEQFF. The CDR3 DNA reads as TGTGCCAGCAGCTACGGGACTAGCGGAGACAATGAGCAGTTCTTC.

The chain links TRBV9 to TRBJ2-5; TRBD2 agrees at 9 bases. V was pared by 2 bases and J by 5 bases, with 7 bases of the junction left unmatched. Germline V lookup: CDR1 SGDLS, CDR2 YYNGEE. The CDR3 extends over 15 amino acids. The CDR3 nucleotides are TGTGCCAGCAGCGTCGGACTAGCGATCCAGGAGACCCAGTACTTC. Protein sequence: CASSVGLAIQETQYF. Using reference TRBV9 and TRBJ2-5 for the parts outside the CDR3, the full variable domain is DSGVTQTPKHLITATGQRVTLRCSPRSGDLSVYWYQQSLDQGLQFLIQYYNGEERAKGNILERFSAQQFPDLHSELNLSSLELGDSALYFCASSVGLAIQETQYFGPGTRLLVL.

The rearrangement links TRBV4-2 to TRBJ2-1; the match to TRBD2 covers 8 bases. This CDR3 is built from 17 residues. The germline V gene has CDR1 LGHNA and CDR2 YNFKEQ. Losses at the gene ends were 2 bases for V and 0 bases for J; bases not matched to a gene: 6. This CDR3 is CASSQRSGTSSYNEQFF. The CDR3 DNA is TGTGCCAGCAGCCAACGTAGCGGGACTAGCTCCTACAATGAGCAGTTCTTC.

The gene calls are TRBV10-3 and TRBJ1-4; TRBD1 agrees at 9 bases. The trim removed 3 bases at V and 5 bases at J, leaving 1 base unmatched. The CDR3 totals 14 residues. Germline lookup yields CDR1 ENHRY and CDR2 SYGVKD. The CDR3 DNA is TGTGCCATCAGTGAAGGGACAGGGAATGAAAAACTGTTTTTT. Translation: CAISEGTGNEKLFF.